The 2 T cell receptor beta chains below all came from one sample that was sequenced in a study of siplizumab effects on memory and regulatory T cells. Only in-frame clones appear in the TCRdb table, and some are missing; sequencing was by immunoSEQ multiplex PCR. The data contain about 100,000 clones, just over 90% of them singletons. The sequenced sample was Tregs sorted from blood. The receptors were sampled from a human donor in good health.

The V gene is TRBV2, the J gene TRBJ2-7; TRBD2 agrees at 7 bases. J lost 3 bases, V lost 4 bases, and 15 bases had no gene match. CDR1 is SNHLY, CDR2 FYNNEI, per germline. The CDR3 contains 17 residues. The CDR3 loop reads CASSVPLGGRDYYEQYF. For the CDR3, the DNA is TGTGCCAGCAGTGTACCCTTAGGAGGCAGGGACTACTACGAGCAGTACTTC.

This chain links TRBV5-1 with TRBJ2-7; D tentatively fits TRBD1 or TRBD2 (5 bases each). This CDR3 is 15 amino acids long. The germline V and J ends were trimmed by 6 bases and 1 base, with 17 bases remaining between them. The germline gives CDR1 SGHRS, CDR2 YFSETQ. CDR3 amino acids: CASNLGDGRSYEQYF. The CDR3 DNA is TGCGCCAGCAACCTAGGGGACGGACGATCCTACGAGCAGTACTTC.